This T cell receptor beta chain was obtained from a study of T cell repertoires in cytomegalovirus infection. From the reads, TCRdb called clonotypes with MiXCR, one entry per CDR3 protein. Among approximately 990,000 distinct CDR3 sequences listed, about 33% were seen once. Note on this clonotype: Its cognate antigen is unknown.

Trimming took off 3 bases at V and 3 bases at J, with 12 bases between the two ends. The CDR3 runs to 15 residues. CDR1 is MNHNS, CDR2 SASEGT, per germline. The sequencing here drew on cultured CD8+ T cells from PBMCs, taken from culture after CMV antigen stimulation. The source is a human donor in good health (CMV status not recorded). Some clones in this sample may be carry-over from other donors' samples. The chain employs TRBV6-1 and TRBJ1-5; D perhaps matches TRBD1 (5 bases). The CDR3: CASSDPDTNNQPQHF. DNA for the CDR3: TGTGCCAGCAGTGACCCGGACACCAACAATCAGCCCCAGCATTTT.